This T cell receptor (beta chain) was documented in a study of cytomegalovirus exposure and HLA in healthy donors. The CDR3 is 13 amino acids. V gave up 3 bases and J gave up 3 bases, with 12 bases separating them. The germline gives CDR1 GTSNPN, CDR2 SVGIG (reference sequence). PCR used 60 Vbeta primers and 13 Jbeta primers. Generated by immunoSEQ multiplex PCR, the TCRdb table keeps only in-frame clones and is missing some. The sample table sets out about 78,000 clones. The sequenced sample was PBMCs. This receptor was obtained from a female donor in good health and CMV-seropositive. This chain uses TRBV30 with TRBJ2-7; a weak D match, TRBD1 (5 bases). CDR3 region: CAWSATRVYEQYF. CDR3 sequence (DNA): TGTGCCTGGAGCGCAACCAGGGTCTACGAGCAGTACTTC.